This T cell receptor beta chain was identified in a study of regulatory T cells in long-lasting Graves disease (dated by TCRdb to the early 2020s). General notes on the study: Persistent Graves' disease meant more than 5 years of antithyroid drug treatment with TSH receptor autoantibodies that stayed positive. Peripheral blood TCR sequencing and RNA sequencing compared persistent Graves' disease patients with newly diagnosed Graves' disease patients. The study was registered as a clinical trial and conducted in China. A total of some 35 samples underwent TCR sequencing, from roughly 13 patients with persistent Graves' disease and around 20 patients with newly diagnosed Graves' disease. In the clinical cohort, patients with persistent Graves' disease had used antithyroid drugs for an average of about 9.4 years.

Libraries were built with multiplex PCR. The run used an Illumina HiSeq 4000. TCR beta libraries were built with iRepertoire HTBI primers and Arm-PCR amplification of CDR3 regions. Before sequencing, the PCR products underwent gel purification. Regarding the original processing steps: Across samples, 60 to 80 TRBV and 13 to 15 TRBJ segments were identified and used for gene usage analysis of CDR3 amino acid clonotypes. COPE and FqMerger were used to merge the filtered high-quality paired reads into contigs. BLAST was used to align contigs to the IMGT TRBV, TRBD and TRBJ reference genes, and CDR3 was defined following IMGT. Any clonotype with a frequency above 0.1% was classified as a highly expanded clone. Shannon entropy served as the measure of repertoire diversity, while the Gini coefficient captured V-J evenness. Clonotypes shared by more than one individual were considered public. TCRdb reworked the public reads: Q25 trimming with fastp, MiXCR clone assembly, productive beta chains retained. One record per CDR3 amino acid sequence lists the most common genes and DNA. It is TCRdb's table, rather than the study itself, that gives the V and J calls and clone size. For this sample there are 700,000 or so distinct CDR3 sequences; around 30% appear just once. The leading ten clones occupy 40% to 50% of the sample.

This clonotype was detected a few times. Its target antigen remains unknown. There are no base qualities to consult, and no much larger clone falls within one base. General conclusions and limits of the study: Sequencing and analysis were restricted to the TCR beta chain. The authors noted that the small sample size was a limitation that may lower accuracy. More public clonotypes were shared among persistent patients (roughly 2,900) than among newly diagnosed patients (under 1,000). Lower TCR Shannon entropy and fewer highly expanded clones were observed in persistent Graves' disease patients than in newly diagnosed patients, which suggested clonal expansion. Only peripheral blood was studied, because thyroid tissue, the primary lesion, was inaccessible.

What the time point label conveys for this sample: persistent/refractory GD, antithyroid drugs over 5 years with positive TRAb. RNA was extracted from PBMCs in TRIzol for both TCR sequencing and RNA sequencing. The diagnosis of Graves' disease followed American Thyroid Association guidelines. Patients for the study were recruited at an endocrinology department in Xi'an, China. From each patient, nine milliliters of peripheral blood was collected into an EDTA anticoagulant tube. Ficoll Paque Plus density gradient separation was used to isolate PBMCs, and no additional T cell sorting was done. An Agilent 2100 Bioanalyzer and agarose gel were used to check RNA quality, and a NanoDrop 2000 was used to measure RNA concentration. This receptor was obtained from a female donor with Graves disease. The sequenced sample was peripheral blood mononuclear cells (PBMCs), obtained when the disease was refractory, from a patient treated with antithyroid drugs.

The DNA sequence is TGTGCCAGCAGGAATAGCGGGATGCACTACGAGCAGTACTTC. Its translation reads: CASRNSGMHYEQYF. This chain is built from TRBV12-3 or TRBV12-4 and TRBJ2-7; 8 bases in the junction line up with TRBD2. Spanning cysteine to phenylalanine, the CDR3 consists of 14 amino acids. Here the CDR3 DNA is all that survives: 42 bases in frame from base 1. Trimmed from V: 6 bases; trimmed from J: 3 bases; junction bases lacking a gene match: 7.